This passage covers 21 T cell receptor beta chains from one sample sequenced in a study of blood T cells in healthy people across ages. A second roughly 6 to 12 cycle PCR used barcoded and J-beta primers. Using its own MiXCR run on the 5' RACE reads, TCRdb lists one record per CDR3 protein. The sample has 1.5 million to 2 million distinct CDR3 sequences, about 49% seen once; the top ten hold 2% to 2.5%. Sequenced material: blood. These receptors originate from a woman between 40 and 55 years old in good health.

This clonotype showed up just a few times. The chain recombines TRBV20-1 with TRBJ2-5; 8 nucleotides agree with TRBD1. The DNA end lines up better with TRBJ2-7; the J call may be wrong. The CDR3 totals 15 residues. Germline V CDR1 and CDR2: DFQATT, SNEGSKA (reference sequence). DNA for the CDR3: TGCAGTGCCCCCGAAGGGGGGACAGGTGGCCACGAGCAGTACTTC. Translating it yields CSAPEGGTGGHEQYF.

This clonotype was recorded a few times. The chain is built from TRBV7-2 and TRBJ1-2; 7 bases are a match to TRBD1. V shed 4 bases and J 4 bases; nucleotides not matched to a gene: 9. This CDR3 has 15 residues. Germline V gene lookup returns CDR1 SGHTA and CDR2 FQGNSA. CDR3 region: CASSWIQGSGYGYTF. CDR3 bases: TGTGCCAGCAGCTGGATACAGGGGTCGGGCTATGGCTACACCTTC.

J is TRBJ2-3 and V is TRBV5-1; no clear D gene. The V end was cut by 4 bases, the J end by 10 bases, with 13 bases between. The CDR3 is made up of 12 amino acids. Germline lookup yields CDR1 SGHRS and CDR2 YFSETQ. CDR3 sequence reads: CASSARLIPQYF. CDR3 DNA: TGCGCCAGCAGCGCGCGGTTAATCCCGCAGTATTTT.

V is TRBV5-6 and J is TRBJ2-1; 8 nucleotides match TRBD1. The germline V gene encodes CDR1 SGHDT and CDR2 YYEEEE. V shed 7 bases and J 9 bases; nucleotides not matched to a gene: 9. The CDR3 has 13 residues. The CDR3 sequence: CASGRTGIGEQFF. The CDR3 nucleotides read TGTGCCAGCGGTAGGACAGGGATTGGTGAGCAGTTCTTC.

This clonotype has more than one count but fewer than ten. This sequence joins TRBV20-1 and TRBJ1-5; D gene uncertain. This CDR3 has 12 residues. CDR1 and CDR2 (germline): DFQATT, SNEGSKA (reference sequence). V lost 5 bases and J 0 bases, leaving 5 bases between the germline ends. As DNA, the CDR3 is TGCAGTGCTGTGGATAGCAATCAGCCCCAGCATTTT. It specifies CSAVDSNQPQHF.

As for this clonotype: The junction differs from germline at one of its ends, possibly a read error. CDR3 DNA sequence: TGTGCCTGCAGCCAAGTTACTAGCGGGGGCACAGATACGCAGTATTTT. Translation gives CACSQVTSGGTDTQYF. The chain recombines TRBV4-2 with TRBJ2-3; 10 positions agree with TRBD2. This CDR3 is 16 amino acids long. Germline assignment: CDR1 LGHNA and CDR2 YNFKEQ.

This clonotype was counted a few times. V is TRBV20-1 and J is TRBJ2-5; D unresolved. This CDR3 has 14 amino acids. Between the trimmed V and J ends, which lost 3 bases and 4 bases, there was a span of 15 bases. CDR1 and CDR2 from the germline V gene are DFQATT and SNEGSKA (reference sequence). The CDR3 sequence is CSASTQEIGETQYF. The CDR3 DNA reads TGCAGTGCTAGCACCCAGGAGATTGGAGAGACCCAGTACTTC.

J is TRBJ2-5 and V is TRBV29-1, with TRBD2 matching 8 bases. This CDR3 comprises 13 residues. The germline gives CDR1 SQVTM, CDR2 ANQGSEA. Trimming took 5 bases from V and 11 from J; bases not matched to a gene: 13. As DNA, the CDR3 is TGCAGCGTTTTTAGCGGGGCGAACCCCTTGCAGTACTTC. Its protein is CSVFSGANPLQYF.

In DNA, the CDR3 is TGTGCCAGCAGCTTTAGCGGGGGCTACGGTTACAATGAGCAGTTCTTC. It is translated as CASSFSGGYGYNEQFF. The chain uses TRBV27 and TRBJ2-1, with 9 bases identical to TRBD2. The CDR3 is 16 residues long. V lost 6 bases to trimming and J lost 4 bases; unmatched junction nucleotides: 10. From germline, CDR1 is MNHEY and CDR2 SMNVEV (reference sequence).

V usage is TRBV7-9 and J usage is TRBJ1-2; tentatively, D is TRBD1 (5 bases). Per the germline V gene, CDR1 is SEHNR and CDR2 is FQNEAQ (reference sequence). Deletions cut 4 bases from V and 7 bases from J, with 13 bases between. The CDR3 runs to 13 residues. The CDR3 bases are TGTGCCAGCAGCTCCAGGAGGGGCGGTGGCTACACCTTC. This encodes CASSSRRGGGYTF.

CDR3 in DNA: TGTGCCAGCAGCTTTTTGTCAGACTCCTACAATGAGCAGTTCTTC. Amino acid sequence: CASSFLSDSYNEQFF. The V and J genes are TRBV7-2 and TRBJ2-1; D gene uncertain. Trimming stripped 3 bases from V and 0 bases from J, with 9 bases between. Germline V gene lookup returns CDR1 SGHTA and CDR2 FQGNSA. The CDR3 contains 15 residues.

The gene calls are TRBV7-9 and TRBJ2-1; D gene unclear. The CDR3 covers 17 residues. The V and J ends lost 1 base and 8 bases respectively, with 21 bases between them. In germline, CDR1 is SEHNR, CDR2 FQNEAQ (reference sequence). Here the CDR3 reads CASSLGYGKLGVDEQFF. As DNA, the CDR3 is TGTGCCAGCAGCTTAGGTTATGGAAAGCTTGGGGTCGATGAGCAGTTCTTC.

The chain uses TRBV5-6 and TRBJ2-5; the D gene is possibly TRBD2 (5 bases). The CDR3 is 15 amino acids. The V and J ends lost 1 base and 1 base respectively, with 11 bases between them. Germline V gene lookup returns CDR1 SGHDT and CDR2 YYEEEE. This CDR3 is CASSLPTISQETQYF. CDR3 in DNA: TGTGCCAGCAGCTTGCCGACTATTTCCCAAGAGACCCAGTACTTC.

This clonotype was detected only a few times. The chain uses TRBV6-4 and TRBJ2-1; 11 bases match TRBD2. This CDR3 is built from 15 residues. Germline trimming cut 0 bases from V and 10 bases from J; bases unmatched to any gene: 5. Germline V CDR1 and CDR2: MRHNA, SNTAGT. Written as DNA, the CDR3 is TGTGCCAGCAGTGACTCTAGCGGGGGGGCCCAGGAGCAGTTCTTC. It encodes CASSDSSGGAQEQFF.

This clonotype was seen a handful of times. In DNA form, the CDR3 reads TGCGCCAGCAGCCAAACGATGGGAAACATTCAGTACTTC. It is translated as CASSQTMGNIQYF. V gene TRBV4-1 combines with J gene TRBJ2-4; D is unresolved. Germline CDR1 MGHRA, CDR2 YSYEKL. Trimming pared 2 bases from V and 6 bases from J, leaving 8 bases between. The CDR3 runs 13 residues.

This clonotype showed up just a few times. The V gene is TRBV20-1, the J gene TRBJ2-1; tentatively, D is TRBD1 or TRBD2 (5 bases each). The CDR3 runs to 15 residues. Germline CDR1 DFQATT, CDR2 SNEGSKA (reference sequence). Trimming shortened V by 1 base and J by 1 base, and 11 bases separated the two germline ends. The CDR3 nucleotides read TGCAGTGCTAGAGCGCTCAGGGAGTCCTACAATGAGCAGTTCTTC. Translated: CSARALRESYNEQFF.

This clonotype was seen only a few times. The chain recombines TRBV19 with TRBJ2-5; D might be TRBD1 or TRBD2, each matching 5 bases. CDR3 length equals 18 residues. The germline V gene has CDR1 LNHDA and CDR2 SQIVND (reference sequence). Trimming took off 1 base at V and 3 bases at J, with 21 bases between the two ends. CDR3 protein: CASSIGRGGTKGKETQYF. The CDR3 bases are TGTGCCAGTAGTATAGGGAGAGGAGGTACCAAGGGGAAAGAGACCCAGTACTTC.

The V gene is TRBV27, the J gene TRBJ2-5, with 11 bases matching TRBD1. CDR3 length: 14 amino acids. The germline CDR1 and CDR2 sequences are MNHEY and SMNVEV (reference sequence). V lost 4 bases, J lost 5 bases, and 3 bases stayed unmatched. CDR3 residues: CASSSWDRGETQYF. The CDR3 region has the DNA TGTGCCAGCAGTTCTTGGGACAGGGGGGAGACCCAGTACTTC.

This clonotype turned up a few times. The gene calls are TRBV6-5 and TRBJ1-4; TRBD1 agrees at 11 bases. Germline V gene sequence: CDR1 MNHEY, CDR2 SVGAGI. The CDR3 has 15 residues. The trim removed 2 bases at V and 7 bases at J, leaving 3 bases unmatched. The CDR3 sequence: CASSYGGTGGEKLFF. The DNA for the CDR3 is TGTGCCAGCAGTTACGGCGGGACAGGGGGTGAAAAACTGTTTTTT.

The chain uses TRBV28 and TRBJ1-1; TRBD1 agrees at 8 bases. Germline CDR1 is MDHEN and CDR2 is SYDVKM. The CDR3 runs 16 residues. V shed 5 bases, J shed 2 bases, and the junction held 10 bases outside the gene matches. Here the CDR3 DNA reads TGTGCCAGCAGTCACCACGGGACAGGCGTCAACACTGAAGCTTTCTTT. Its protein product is CASSHHGTGVNTEAFF.

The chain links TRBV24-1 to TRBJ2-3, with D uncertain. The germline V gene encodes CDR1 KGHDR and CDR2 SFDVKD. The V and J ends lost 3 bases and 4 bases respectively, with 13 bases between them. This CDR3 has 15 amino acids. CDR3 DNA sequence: TGTGCCACCAGTGATGCGGCGAGGCGACCAGATACGCAGTATTTT. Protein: CATSDAARRPDTQYF.